This paragraph reports one TCR beta chain. Its target is unknown. This CDR3 has 13 amino acids. Germline values: CDR1 SGHTA, CDR2 FQGNSA. These data belong to a study of cytomegalovirus exposure and HLA in healthy donors. Study in general: Drawn from HLA-typed donors, around 85 million unique TCRs were held in an early data release. General observations from the study: A few chains tied to CMV proved CMV antigen-specific in vitro. TCR beta V- and J-gene trimming was later associated with a missense DCLRE1C variant. It was only CMV serostatus that was available as immune exposure information.

Amplification used 60 Vbeta primers and 13 Jbeta primers. Produced via immunoSEQ multiplex PCR; TCRdb's table is partial and in-frame only. This sample has about 89,000 clones, with roughly three quarters found just once. V and J are TRBV7-2 and TRBJ2-5; weak D call: TRBD1 (6 bases). The J call may be mistaken, given a closer DNA end match to TRBJ2-7. Sequencing was performed on PBMCs. This clonotype was obtained from a man aged 30-40 years in good health and CMV-seronegative. CDR3 sequence: CASSFSRGYEQYF. As DNA, the CDR3 is TGTGCCAGCAGCTTTAGCAGGGGATACGAGCAGTACTTC.